These T cell receptor beta chains were read from a single sample in a study of blood T cells in healthy people across ages. TCRdb reprocessed the 5' RACE reads via MiXCR and lists one record per CDR3 protein. The sample yields 1.8 million or so distinct CDR3 sequences, about two fifths seen once. Sequences were obtained from blood. Every receptor here comes from a human donor in good health. Both conserved end residues are part of each CDR3. Each record gives: clone size, V gene, J gene, D gene, CDR3 protein, CDR3 DNA. A D gene is named only where the DNA matches it firmly. For some rows the clone size is stated as once, few or many, or as a class when expanded; others skip it.

NA	TRBV20-1	TRBJ1-2	NA	CSARSSGYGYTF	TGCAGTGCTCGGAGCTCCGGCTATGGCTACACCTTC
few	TRBV4-1	TRBJ2-3	NA	CASSQDESYTDTQYF	TGCGCCAGCAGCCAAGACGAGTCCTACACAGATACGCAGTATTTT
few	TRBV5-5	TRBJ2-3	TRBD2	CASTGGMRTDTQYF	TGTGCCAGCACGGGGGGTATGAGGACAGATACGCAGTATTTT
medium-sized	TRBV20-1	TRBJ2-1	TRBD1	CSARQGENEQFF	TGCAGTGCTAGACAGGGGGAAAATGAGCAGTTCTTC
NA	TRBV29-1	TRBJ1-1	TRBD1	CSVEVTGTGGSGAFF	TGCAGCGTTGAAGTAACCGGGACAGGGGGCTCAGGGGCTTTCTTT
NA	TRBV12-3/TRBV12-4	TRBJ1-6	TRBD1	CASIGPGTGYSPLHF	TGTGCCAGCATCGGACCCGGGACAGGGTATTCACCCCTCCACTTT
NA	TRBV29-1	TRBJ1-1	NA	CSIPTYSGGGTEAFF	TGCAGCATCCCCACGTACAGTGGGGGAGGAACTGAAGCTTTCTTT
NA	TRBV12-3/TRBV12-4	TRBJ1-1	NA	CASSTTLTEAFF	TGTGCCAGCAGTACGACGCTAACTGAAGCTTTCTTT
NA	TRBV20-1	TRBJ2-7	NA	CSTRGGRPYEQYF	TGCAGTACTAGAGGGGGGCGCCCCTACGAGCAGTACTTC
NA	TRBV2	TRBJ1-2	TRBD1	CASRMTGTNYGYTF	TGTGCCAGCAGGATGACAGGGACCAACTATGGCTACACCTTC
NA	TRBV7-9	TRBJ1-4	NA	CASSLTGYLDGEKLFF	TGTGCCAGCAGCTTAACAGGATACTTGGACGGAGAAAAACTGTTTTTT
NA	TRBV10-3	TRBJ1-4	TRBD1	CAISESGGQGNEKLFF	TGTGCCATCAGTGAGTCCGGCGGACAGGGAAATGAAAAACTGTTTTTT
NA	TRBV5-1	TRBJ2-4	NA	CASSLDMGDIQYF	TGCGCCAGCAGCTTGGACATGGGAGACATTCAGTACTTC
NA	TRBV20-1	TRBJ2-1	TRBD1	CRVGQGRNEQFF	TGCAGGGTGGGACAGGGGAGGAATGAGCAGTTCTTC
many	TRBV20-1	TRBJ2-7	NA	CSARDLKTASYEQYF	TGCAGTGCTAGAGATCTGAAGACCGCCTCCTACGAGCAGTACTTC
NA	TRBV6-5	TRBJ1-2	TRBD1	CASRDPGQPLSYGYTF	TGTGCCAGCAGGGACCCGGGACAGCCTCTATCCTATGGCTACACCTTC
few	TRBV12-3/TRBV12-4	TRBJ1-2	NA	CASSRTVTGYTF	TGTGCCAGCAGTCGCACAGTCACGGGCTACACCTTC
NA	TRBV29-1	TRBJ1-5	NA	CSAPGFFSNQPQHF	TGCAGCGCTCCAGGGTTTTTCAGCAATCAGCCCCAGCATTTT
many	TRBV11-1	TRBJ2-7	NA	CASSFRGTSYEQYF	TGTGCCAGCAGCTTTCGAGGAACCTCCTACGAGCAGTACTTC
NA	TRBV20-1	TRBJ2-1	TRBD2	CSARDRDYGIYEQFF	TGCAGTGCTAGAGATCGGGACTATGGTATCTATGAGCAGTTCTTC
NA	TRBV6-5	TRBJ2-5	TRBD2	CASSYLRTSGEQEAQYF	TGTGCCAGCAGTTACTTGAGGACTAGCGGGGAACAAGAGGCCCAGTACTTC
few	TRBV5-5	TRBJ2-1	TRBD1	CASGQGGSNEQFF	TGTGCCAGCGGACAGGGGGGATCCAATGAGCAGTTCTTC
NA	TRBV15	TRBJ2-5	NA	CATSRDRAGIYNEQYF	TGTGCCACCAGCAGAGATCGGGCGGGAATCTACAATGAGCAGTACTTC
NA	TRBV27	TRBJ2-7	TRBD2	CASSPDGTSGSYEQYF	TGTGCCAGCAGTCCGGACGGGACTAGCGGTTCCTACGAGCAGTACTTC
NA	TRBV15	TRBJ2-3	NA	CATSRDVRADTQYF	TGTGCCACCAGCAGAGACGTAAGGGCAGATACGCAGTATTTT
few	TRBV7-9	TRBJ1-5	NA	CASSSGRRNQPQHF	TGTGCCAGCAGCTCAGGACGGCGCAATCAGCCCCAGCATTTT
NA	TRBV30	TRBJ2-1	NA	CAWSAEQHNEQFF	TGTGCCTGGAGTGCTGAACAGCACAATGAGCAGTTCTTC
NA	TRBV10-3	TRBJ2-1	TRBD2	CALGVAGGHEQFF	TGTGCCCTGGGGGTAGCGGGGGGGCATGAGCAGTTCTTC
many	TRBV6-4	TRBJ2-1	TRBD2	CASSASGGKNNEQFF	TGTGCCAGCAGCGCTAGCGGGGGAAAGAACAATGAGCAGTTCTTC
NA	TRBV5-5	TRBJ1-4	NA	CASSLIVRATNEKLFF	TGTGCCAGCAGCTTGATAGTTCGCGCAACTAATGAAAAACTGTTTTTT
NA	TRBV7-2	TRBJ1-1	NA	CASSLGNRLYTEAFF	TGTGCCAGCAGCTTAGGAAACAGACTTTACACTGAAGCTTTCTTT
NA	TRBV25-1	TRBJ1-6	NA	CASSRQGLNSPLHF	TGTGCCAGCAGCCGGCAGGGCTTAAATTCACCCCTCCACTTT
few	TRBV15	TRBJ2-7	NA	CATSREEGATEQYF	TGTGCCACCAGCAGAGAGGAGGGGGCAACCGAGCAGTACTTC
few	TRBV9	TRBJ2-2	NA	CASSLSGQNTGELFF	TGTGCCAGCAGCCTATCAGGACAGAACACCGGGGAGCTGTTTTTT
NA	TRBV20-1	TRBJ2-3	NA	CSAIPGPTLADTQYF	TGCAGTGCTATTCCGGGACCAACCCTCGCAGATACGCAGTATTTT
NA	TRBV5-6	TRBJ2-7	NA	CAGSLGRLGDYEQYF	TGTGCCGGCAGCTTGGGTCGTCTGGGGGACTACGAGCAGTACTTC